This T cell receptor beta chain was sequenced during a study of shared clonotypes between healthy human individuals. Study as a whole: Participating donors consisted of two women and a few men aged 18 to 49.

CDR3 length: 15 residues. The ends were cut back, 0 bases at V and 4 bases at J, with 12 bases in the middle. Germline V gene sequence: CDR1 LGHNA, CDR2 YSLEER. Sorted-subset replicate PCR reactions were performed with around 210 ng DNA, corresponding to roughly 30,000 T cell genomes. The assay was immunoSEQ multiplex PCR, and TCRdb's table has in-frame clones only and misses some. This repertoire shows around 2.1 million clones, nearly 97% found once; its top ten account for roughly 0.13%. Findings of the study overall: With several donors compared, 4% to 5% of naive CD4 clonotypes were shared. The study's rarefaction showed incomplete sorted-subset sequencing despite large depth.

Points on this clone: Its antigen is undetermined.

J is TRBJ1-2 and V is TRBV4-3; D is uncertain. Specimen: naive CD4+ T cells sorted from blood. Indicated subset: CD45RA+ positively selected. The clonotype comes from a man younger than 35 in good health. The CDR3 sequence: CASSQDFRGPYGYTF. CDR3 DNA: TGCGCCAGCAGCCAAGATTTCCGTGGGCCCTATGGCTACACCTTC.